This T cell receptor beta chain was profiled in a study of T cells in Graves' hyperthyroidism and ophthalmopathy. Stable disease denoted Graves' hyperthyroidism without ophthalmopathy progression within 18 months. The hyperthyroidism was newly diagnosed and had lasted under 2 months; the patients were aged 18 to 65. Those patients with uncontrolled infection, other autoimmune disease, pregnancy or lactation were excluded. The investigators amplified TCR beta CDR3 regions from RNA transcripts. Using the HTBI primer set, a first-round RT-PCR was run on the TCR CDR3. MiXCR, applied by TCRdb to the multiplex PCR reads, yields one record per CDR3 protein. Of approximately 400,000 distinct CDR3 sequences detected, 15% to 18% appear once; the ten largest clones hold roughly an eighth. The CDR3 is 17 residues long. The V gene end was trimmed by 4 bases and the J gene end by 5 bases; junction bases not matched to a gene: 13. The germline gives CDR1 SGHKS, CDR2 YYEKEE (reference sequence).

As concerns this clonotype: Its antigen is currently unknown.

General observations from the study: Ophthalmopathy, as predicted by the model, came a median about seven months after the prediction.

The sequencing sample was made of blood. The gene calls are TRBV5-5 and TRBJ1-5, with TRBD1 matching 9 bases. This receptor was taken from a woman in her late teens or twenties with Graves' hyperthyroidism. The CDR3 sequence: CASSPIGIQGADQPQHF. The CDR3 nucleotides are TGTGCCAGCAGCCCGATTGGGATACAGGGGGCGGATCAGCCCCAGCATTTT.